A single T cell receptor beta chain is shown here with its context. Its antigen is currently unknown. The V and J ends lost 3 bases and 4 bases respectively, with 13 bases between them. This CDR3 has 14 residues. Germline V gene data show CDR1 as SGDLS and CDR2 as YYNGEE. These data are taken from a study of graft-versus-host responses after intestinal transplantation. Whole-study results and caveats: Some patients had graft-donor T cell macrochimerism. In their allografts, the ratios of graft-versus-host to host-versus-graft T cell clones were high.

Sequencing used immunoSEQ multiplex PCR; TCRdb keeps in-frame clones, though not all of them. The sample consists of over 75,000 clones, less than 95% of them appearing once. The clonotype comes from a human donor who was the organ donor for an intestinal transplant. The chain is built from TRBV9 and TRBJ1-1; TRBD1 might be the D (6 bases). The sequenced sample was unstimulated CD8+ T cells sorted from spleen or lymph node cells, obtained before transplant. The CDR3 nucleotides read TGTGCCAGCAGCGCCACAGGGTTTAGCACTGAAGCTTTCTTT. Encoded protein: CASSATGFSTEAFF.